The entry below gives a single TCR beta chain sequence along with its context. This clonotype was seen a single time. Its antigen specificity is not known. Per-base qualities were not stored, and no clone one base away is much larger. One read alone provides weak support. V and J lose 0 bases and 6 bases, and a span of 14 bases separates them. CDR1 and CDR2, looked up from the germline V gene, are SGDLS and YYNGEE. The CDR3 spans 15 residues, from the cysteine through the phenylalanine. Of the read, only the CDR3 DNA is kept; its 45 bases are in frame from base 1. The data derive from a study of CD8 T cells in Susac syndrome (dated 2019 in TCRdb). Notes on the research overall: The study used repertoire sequencing to test whether antigen drove CD8+ T cell activation and differentiation in Susac syndrome. Clonality of the CD8+ T cell repertoire was compared between more than 9 healthy donors, some 14 Susac syndrome patients and roughly 16 multiple sclerosis patients.

High-throughput TCR beta sequencing profiled peripheral blood CD8+ and CD4+ T cells from healthy donors, Susac syndrome patients and multiple sclerosis patients. The multiple sclerosis controls were treatment-naive patients whose relapsing-remitting disease, either stable or active, fulfilled the revised McDonald criteria. CD8+ TEMRA cells were enriched by FACS, while bulk CD8+ and CD4+ T cells were purified by magnetic negative isolation. Blood was drawn into EDTA tubes, processed within 24 hours, and PBMCs were isolated by density gradient centrifugation. PBMCs destined for TCR sequencing were cryopreserved in liquid nitrogen and later thawed in a 37 °C water bath. A purity of at least 90% was achieved for sorted or isolated CD4+, CD8+ and CD8+ TEMRA cells. RNA was extracted with the RNeasy kit and about 0.5 to 1 ug was reverse transcribed using random hexamers. The immunoSEQ multiplex PCR assay, covering 54 Vbeta and 13 Jbeta segments, was used to amplify TCR beta CDR3 regions. To correct PCR amplification bias, a synthetic template baseline was used for both primer optimization and computational correction. Per the authors' processing: Reads were annotated to V, D and J genes per IMGT and analyzed with immunoSEQ Analyzer, keeping only productive sequences. Clonality was calculated as one minus the Shannon entropy normalized by log2 of the number of productive unique sequences. For each patient and control, public and private clones were evaluated among the 100 most prevalent clones. Clones were defined as Susac-specific if absent from the healthy and MS cohorts, from 1052 published viral clones and from other ImmuneACCESS disease sequences. In-frame beta chains were kept once TCRdb had trimmed the public reads at Q25 with fastp and called clones with MiXCR. Duplicate CDR3 protein sequences are folded into a single record with the most common DNA and genes. The V and J calls, along with clone size, are taken from TCRdb and not from the paper's own processing. This sample has under 55,000 distinct CDR3 sequences in its table, and 93% of those were observed once. Clones ranked in the top ten supply approximately 0.49% of the sample.

What the research found in general, with its limitations: The study acknowledged that relatively few individuals were included in the TCR sequencing and HLA analysis.

Sequencing was performed on CD8+ T cells from PBMCs. This sequence originates from a human donor with multiple sclerosis. The V and J genes are TRBV9 and TRBJ2-3; possibly the D gene is TRBD2, per 6 matching bases. The nucleotide sequence is given as TGTGCCAGCAGCGTAGCTGTCGGGGGTCTGGATACGCAGTATTTT. Translated, it gives CASSVAVGGLDTQYF. Reference TRBV9 and TRBJ2-3 genes cover what lies past the CDR3, so the full variable domain is DSGVTQTPKHLITATGQRVTLRCSPRSGDLSVYWYQQSLDQGLQFLIQYYNGEERAKGNILERFSAQQFPDLHSELNLSSLELGDSALYFCASSVAVGGLDTQYFGPGTRLTVL.